One sample yielded the 9 T cell receptor beta chains listed below, sequenced in a study of shared clonotypes between healthy human individuals. Assay used: immunoSEQ multiplex PCR; TCRdb lists only in-frame clones, some missing. The table includes approximately 340,000 clones, around 74% detected once. The sample consisted of memory CD4+ T cells sorted from blood. The subset: CD45RA-negative fraction. The receptor source for this set is a young man in good health.

This clone was seen once. The CDR3 DNA sequence: TGTGCCAGTAGAAATATTTACGGGAGGGACCAAGAGACCCAGTACTTC. Encoded protein: CASRNIYGRDQETQYF. The chain joins TRBV19 to TRBJ2-5; 8 nucleotides agree with TRBD2. The CDR3 covers 16 residues. V was clipped by 6 bases and J by 0 bases; unmatched bases: 9. In germline, CDR1 is LNHDA, CDR2 SQIVND (reference sequence). The variable domain in full, completed from reference TRBV19 and TRBJ2-5, reads DGGITQSPKYLFRKEGQNVTLSCEQNLNHDAMYWYRQDPGQGLRLIYYSQIVNDFQKGDIAEGYSVSREKKESFPLTVTSAQKNPTAFYLCASRNIYGRDQETQYFGPGTRLLVL.

This clone was seen more than once but under ten times. J is TRBJ2-7 and V is TRBV25-1, with TRBD1 matching over 7 bases. CDR3 length equals 13 residues. The ends lost 4 bases at V and 3 bases at J; junction bases unmatched: 3. The germline gives CDR1 MGHDK, CDR2 SYGVNS. The CDR3 reads CASSGGQDYEQYF. For the CDR3, the DNA is TGTGCCAGCAGTGGAGGACAGGACTACGAGCAGTACTTC.

This clone was detected only once. The V and J genes are TRBV6-5 and TRBJ2-7, with D hard to call. CDR3 size: 13 residues. The V and J ends lost 5 bases and 6 bases respectively, with 14 bases between them. Germline V gives CDR1 MNHEY, CDR2 SVGAGI. The CDR3 bases are TGTGCCAGCAGTCCATACATCTCACCCGAGCAGTACTTC. Amino acids: CASSPYISPEQYF.

CDR3 loop: CASRDLPGQNPNTEAFF. CDR3 coding DNA: TGTGCCAGCAGAGACCTACCGGGACAGAACCCGAACACTGAAGCTTTCTTT. The chain recombines TRBV28 with TRBJ1-1; 7 bases align to TRBD1. Germline CDR1 MDHEN, CDR2 SYDVKM. The CDR3 contains 17 residues. V shed 6 bases, J shed 1 base, and the junction held 14 bases outside the gene matches.

This chain links TRBV9 with TRBJ2-1; D is possibly TRBD2 (5 bases). V was clipped by 4 bases and J by 4 bases, with 21 bases between them. Germline-derived CDR1 and CDR2 are SGDLS and YYNGEE. This CDR3 region has 17 residues. CDR3 sequence reads: CASSSRPASGVYNEQFF. In DNA form, the CDR3 reads TGTGCCAGCAGCTCCCGACCGGCCAGCGGAGTATACAATGAGCAGTTCTTC.

The genes are TRBV7-8 and TRBJ1-3; D possibly corresponds to TRBD1 (6 bases). This CDR3 is 14 amino acids long. Per germline, CDR1 SGHVS and CDR2 FQNEAQ. V lost 7 bases and J lost 1, with 11 bases in between. CDR3 amino acids: CASKRGQSGNTIYF. The CDR3 nucleotides are TGTGCCAGCAAACGGGGGCAGTCTGGAAACACCATATATTTT.

CDR3: CASSQAGGSADTQYF. The CDR3 DNA reads as TGCGCCAGCAGCCAAGCTGGCGGGAGTGCAGATACGCAGTATTTT. This chain links TRBV4-3 with TRBJ2-3, with TRBD2 matching over 7 bases. Germline V CDR1 and CDR2: LGHNA, YSLEER. There are 15 residues in the CDR3. With V trimmed by 1 base and J by 4 bases, 5 bases remained unmatched.

The chain links TRBV7-2 to TRBJ2-1, with D perhaps matching TRBD1 (6 bases). The CDR3 consists of 19 residues. The V and J ends lost 2 bases and 9 bases respectively, with 29 bases between them. CDR1 is SGHTA, CDR2 FQGNSA, per germline. The CDR3 protein is CASSLKRGNLATQISEQFF. The CDR3 DNA is TGTGCCAGCAGCTTAAAGAGGGGGAATCTGGCCACGCAGATAAGTGAGCAGTTCTTC.

V is TRBV15 and J is TRBJ2-1, with 9 positions matching TRBD2. CDR3 length: 16 residues. V gave up 5 bases and J gave up 4 bases; unmatched junction bases: 9. Germline V gene sequence: CDR1 LNHNV, CDR2 YYDKDF (reference sequence). The CDR3, as DNA: TGTGCCACCAGCCCAACTCGGGCGGGAGGGTACAATGAGCAGTTCTTC. This translates into CATSPTRAGGYNEQFF.